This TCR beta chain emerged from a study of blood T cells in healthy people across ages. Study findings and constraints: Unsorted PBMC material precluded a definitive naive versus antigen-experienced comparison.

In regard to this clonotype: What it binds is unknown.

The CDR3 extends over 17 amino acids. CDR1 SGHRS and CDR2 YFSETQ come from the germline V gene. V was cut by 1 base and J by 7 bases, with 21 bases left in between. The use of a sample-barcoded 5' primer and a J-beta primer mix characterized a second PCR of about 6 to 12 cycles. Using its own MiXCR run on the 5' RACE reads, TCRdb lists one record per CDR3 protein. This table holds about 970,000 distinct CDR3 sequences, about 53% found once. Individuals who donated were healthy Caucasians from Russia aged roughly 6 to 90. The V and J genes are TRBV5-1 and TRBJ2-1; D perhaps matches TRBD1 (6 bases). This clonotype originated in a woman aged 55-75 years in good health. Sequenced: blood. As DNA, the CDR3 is TGCGCCAGCAGCTTGATTGGATTGAAGACAGGCGATAATGAGCAGTTCTTC. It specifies CASSLIGLKTGDNEQFF.